The next 5 T cell receptor beta chains were all read from a single sample in a study of blood T cell repertoires in COVID-19. Assay used: immunoSEQ multiplex PCR; TCRdb lists only in-frame clones, some missing. The repertoire consists of about 99,000 clones, with approximately 84% occurring once and the leading ten covering 10% to 15%. Sequenced sample: peripheral blood. The receptors here all came from a human donor in a cohort sampled during active or convalescent COVID-19.

The V call is TRBV21-1, the J call TRBJ1-2; the table assigns TRBD1, which was not confirmed against the DNA. TRBV21-1 is given as a pseudogene. The CDR3 is 15 residues long. CDR3 loop: CASSKGVTANYGYTF. The CDR3 DNA reads as TGTGCCAGCAGCAAAGGGGTGACAGCAAACTATGGCTACACCTTC.

The chain carries TRBV6-1 and TRBJ2-5; the match to TRBD2 covers 8 bases. The CDR3 runs to 17 residues. Losses at the gene ends were 1 base for V and 0 bases for J; bases not matched to a gene: 7. Per the germline V gene, CDR1 is MNHNS and CDR2 is SASEGT. CDR3 amino acids: CASSEGIIAGYQETQYF. The CDR3, as DNA: TGTGCCAGCAGTGAAGGGATTATAGCGGGGTACCAAGAGACCCAGTACTTC.

This chain links TRBV11-2 with TRBJ2-5; 9 nucleotides line up with TRBD1. The V and J ends lost 2 bases and 4 bases, in that order; junction bases with no gene match: 2. The CDR3 sequence is 14 residues long. The V gene's germline CDR1 is SGHAT and CDR2 FQNNGV. CDR3 region: CASSLWGQGETQYF. The CDR3 nucleotides are TGTGCCAGCAGCTTATGGGGACAGGGAGAGACCCAGTACTTC.

The chain combines TRBV19 with TRBJ1-1; 7 bases are shared with TRBD1. The germline CDR1 and CDR2 sequences are LNHDA and SQIVND (reference sequence). This CDR3 comprises 13 residues. Trimming at V came to 11 bases and at J to 1 base, leaving 7 bases not matched to a gene. The CDR3 region has the DNA TGTGCCTCCGGAGGGGGCGCGAACACTGAAGCTTTCTTT. This codes for CASGGGANTEAFF.

This clone appeared a single time. The genes are TRBV30 and TRBJ1-2; D gene unclear. The CDR3 is 12 amino acids. V dropped 0 bases and J dropped 2 bases, with 4 bases sitting between them. Germline assignment: CDR1 GTSNPN and CDR2 SVGIG (reference sequence). The CDR3 here is CAWSVANYGYTF. As DNA, the CDR3 is TGTGCCTGGAGTGTAGCGAACTATGGCTACACCTTC.